This is a list of T cell receptor beta chains from one sample in a study of T cells in Graves' hyperthyroidism and ophthalmopathy. Using its own MiXCR run on the multiplex PCR reads, TCRdb lists one record per CDR3 protein. Of about 640,000 distinct CDR3 sequences listed, roughly 20% are singletons. Material for sequencing was blood. The receptors originated from a man aged 25 to 45 with Graves' ophthalmopathy. Each CDR3 is given with its conserved first and last residue. D genes are given only for firm matches. Rows may omit the clone size; those that give it use once, few, many or a size class.

>NA|many|TRBJ2-7|TRBV28|11
CASTSPYEQYF
TGTGCCAGCACGTCCCCCTACGAGCAGTACTTC
>NA|NA|TRBJ1-2|TRBV6-1|15
CASTYAVGGAGGYTF
TGTGCCAGCACCTATGCGGTGGGGGGGGCGGGTGGCTACACCTTC
>NA|many|TRBJ2-7|TRBV28|15
CASSSRDGPSYEQYF
TGTGCCAGCAGTTCCCGGGACGGTCCCTCCTACGAGCAGTACTTC
>NA|NA|TRBJ2-1|TRBV20-1|11
CSARAQNEQFF
TGCAGTGCTAGAGCCCAGAATGAGCAGTTCTTC
>TRBD2|NA|TRBJ2-1|TRBV2|21
CASSEALRGTSGSAVYNEQFF
TGTGCCAGCAGTGAAGCGCTTCGAGGGACTAGCGGGAGTGCAGTCTACAATGAGCAGTTCTTC
>NA|NA|TRBJ2-3|TRBV12-5|16
CASGQCRDAPRDTQYF
TGTGCTAGTGGTCAGTGCCGGGACGCCCCACGGGATACGCAGTATTTT
>NA|many|TRBJ1-1|TRBV2|11
CASRINTEAFF
TGTGCCAGCAGGATAAACACTGAAGCTTTCTTT
>TRBD1|many|TRBJ1-2|TRBV18|16
CASSPADVQGAVGYTF
TGTGCCAGCTCACCAGCCGACGTACAGGGGGCGGTTGGCTACACCTTC
>NA|few|TRBJ2-3|TRBV12-3/TRBV12-4|14
CAITRDTSQDTQYF
TGTGCCATCACCCGGGACACCTCCCAAGATACGCAGTATTTT
>NA|NA|TRBJ2-7|TRBV27|13
CASTKGRGYEQYF
TGTGCCAGCACTAAGGGCAGGGGATACGAGCAGTACTTC
>NA|NA|TRBJ1-6|TRBV27|15
CASSLGYTYNSPLHF
TGTGCCAGCAGTTTGGGGTATACCTATAATTCACCCCTCCACTTT
>NA|NA|TRBJ2-2|TRBV6-2/TRBV6-3|17
CASSFVSARANTGELFF
TGTGCCAGCAGTTTCGTTTCGGCCAGGGCGAACACCGGGGAGCTGTTTTTT
>NA|NA|TRBJ1-4|TRBV6-1|13
CASRGFSGEKLFF
TGTGCCAGCAGGGGATTCTCGGGGGAAAAACTGTTTTTT
>TRBD2|few|TRBJ2-7|TRBV4-3|14
CASSRWGGDYEQYF
TGCGCCAGCAGCCGGTGGGGGGGGGACTACGAGCAGTACTTC
>TRBD2|few|TRBJ2-2|TRBV12-3/TRBV12-4|15
CASSNTGGGTGELFF
TGTGCCAGCAGTAACACGGGAGGAGGCACCGGGGAGCTGTTTTTT
>NA|few|TRBJ1-4|TRBV11-2|15
CASSSGQLPNEKLFF
TGTGCCAGCAGCTCCGGACAGCTTCCTAATGAAAAACTGTTTTTT
>TRBD1|NA|TRBJ2-2|TRBV20-1|14
CSARQGSTTGELFF
TGCAGTGCCCGACAGGGGTCGACCACCGGGGAGCTGTTTTTT
>NA|NA|TRBJ1-5|TRBV2|15
CASSERAYSNQPQHF
TGTGCCAGCAGTGAAAGGGCCTATAGCAATCAGCCCCAGCATTTT
>TRBD1|few|TRBJ2-3|TRBV27|17
CASSLFRQGAGTDTQYF
TGTGCCAGCAGTTTATTTAGACAGGGGGCCGGCACAGATACGCAGTATTTT
>NA|few|TRBJ2-1|TRBV19|12
CAVQGSYNEQFF
TGTGCCGTCCAGGGCTCCTACAATGAGCAGTTCTTC
>TRBD1|few|TRBJ1-5|TRBV28|16
CASSLETGGFGQPQHF
TGTGCCAGCAGTTTGGAGACAGGGGGATTCGGTCAGCCCCAGCATTTT
>NA|many|TRBJ1-1|TRBV6-4|13
CASSDSDNTEAFF
TGTGCCAGCAGTGACTCGGACAACACTGAAGCTTTCTTT
>NA|few|TRBJ1-1|TRBV6-6|14
CASSYSRVNTEAFF
TGTGCCAGCAGTTACTCTAGGGTGAACACTGAAGCTTTCTTT
>NA|many|TRBJ2-7|TRBV27|14
CASSRHDRTYEQYF
TGTGCCAGCAGTCGCCACGACAGGACCTACGAGCAGTACTTC
>NA|many|TRBJ2-3|TRBV30|12
CAWSVGMDTQYF
TGTGCCTGGAGTGTCGGGATGGATACGCAGTATTTT
>TRBD2|NA|TRBJ2-1|TRBV19|16
CASRTGLAGGGGEQFF
TGTGCCAGTAGGACGGGACTAGCGGGAGGAGGAGGTGAGCAGTTCTTC
>NA|many|TRBJ2-3|TRBV5-1|15
CASSLSVANTDTQYF
TGCGCCAGCAGCTTGAGCGTAGCGAACACAGATACGCAGTATTTT
>NA|few|TRBJ2-3|TRBV7-9|16
CASSFKDGSATDTQYF
TGTGCCAGCAGCTTTAAGGATGGGTCAGCCACAGATACGCAGTATTTT
>NA|few|TRBJ2-1|TRBV7-9|15
CASSLDRAAYNEQFF
TGTGCCAGCAGCTTAGATCGGGCAGCCTACAATGAGCAGTTCTTC
>TRBD1|many|TRBJ2-7|TRBV5-1|16
CASSVVGTGRSNEQYF
TGCGCCAGCAGCGTAGTAGGGACAGGCCGAAGTAACGAGCAGTACTTC
>TRBD2|NA|TRBJ2-5|TRBV27|16
CASSGGVAGFQETQYF
TGTGCCAGCAGCGGGGGGGTAGCGGGGTTCCAAGAGACCCAGTACTTC
>TRBD2|NA|TRBJ2-7|TRBV6-2/TRBV6-3|12
CASQRDSYEQYF
TGTGCCAGCCAGCGGGACTCCTACGAGCAGTACTTC
>TRBD2|NA|TRBJ2-1|TRBV2|15
CASSPSGTVAHEQFF
TGTGCCAGCAGTCCTAGCGGGACAGTTGCACATGAGCAGTTCTTC
>NA|NA|TRBJ1-3|TRBV28|14
CASRSGTTGNTIYF
TGTGCCAGCAGATCCGGGACAACTGGAAACACCATATATTTT
>NA|NA|TRBJ2-2|TRBV7-9|14
CASAWGPNTGELLF
TGTGCCAGCGCCTGGGGTCCGAACACCGGGGAGCTGCTTTTT
>NA|many|TRBJ1-5|TRBV28|13
CASSLGGKQPQHF
TGTGCCAGCAGTTTAGGGGGGAAGCAGCCCCAGCATTTT
>NA|NA|TRBJ2-1|TRBV19|12
CASSLDRIEQFF
TGTGCCAGTAGCCTCGACAGAATCGAGCAGTTCTTC
>NA|few|TRBJ1-2|TRBV20-1|12
CSARQGNYGYTF
TGCAGTGCTAGACAGGGAAACTATGGCTACACCTTC
>TRBD1|many|TRBJ1-5|TRBV6-1|14
CASSAGQGFQPQHF
TGTGCCAGCAGTGCGGGACAGGGCTTTCAGCCCCAGCATTTT
>NA|once|TRBJ1-1|TRBV19|17
CASSIRNRGGMNTEAFF
TGTGCCAGTAGTATCCGGAACCGGGGAGGGATGAACACTGAAGCTTTCTTT